This TCR beta chain was recorded in a study of blood T cell repertoires in COVID-19. Background on the study: Whether acute or convalescent, the COVID-19 samples came from the United States, Italy and Spain. T cells, B-cell-depleted T cells, or PBMCs supplied cDNA or gDNA.

Per the authors' pipeline: Researchers report that nucleated cell counts were estimated from reference gene primer amplification. Sequencing was performed with immunoSEQ multiplex PCR; in TCRdb, only in-frame clones are kept and a portion is missing. V and J calls and clone size are those listed in that table; D and trimming were worked out from the DNA. The sample lists roughly 45,000 clones, approximately 86% occurring once. The trim removed 2 bases at V and 4 bases at J, leaving 6 bases unmatched. In germline, CDR1 is SGHRS, CDR2 YFSETQ. The length of the CDR3 is 15 residues. The sequenced material came from peripheral blood. The TCR originated in a man aged 45-65 years with active COVID-19. The gene calls are TRBV5-1 and TRBJ2-1; 7 bases line up with TRBD2. The DNA for the CDR3 is TGCGCCAGCAGCTTCTCGGCTAGCGGATACAATGAGCAGTTCTTC. Protein: CASSFSASGYNEQFF.